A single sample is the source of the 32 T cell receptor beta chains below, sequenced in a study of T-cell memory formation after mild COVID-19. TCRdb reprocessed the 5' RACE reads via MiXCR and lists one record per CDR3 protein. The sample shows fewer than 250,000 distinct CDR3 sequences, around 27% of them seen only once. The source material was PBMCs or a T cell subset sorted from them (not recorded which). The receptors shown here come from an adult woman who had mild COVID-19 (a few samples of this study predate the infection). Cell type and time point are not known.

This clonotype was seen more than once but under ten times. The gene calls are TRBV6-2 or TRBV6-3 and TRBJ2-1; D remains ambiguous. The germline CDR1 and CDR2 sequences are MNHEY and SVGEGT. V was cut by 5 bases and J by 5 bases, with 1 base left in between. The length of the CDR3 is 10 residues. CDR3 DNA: TGTGCCAGCAGTGACAATGAGCAGTTCTTC. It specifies CASSDNEQFF.

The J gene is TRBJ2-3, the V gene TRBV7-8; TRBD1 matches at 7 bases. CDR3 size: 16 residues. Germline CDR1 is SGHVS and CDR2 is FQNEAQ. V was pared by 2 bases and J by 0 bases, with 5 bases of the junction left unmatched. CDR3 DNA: TGTGCCAGCAGCTTATCAGGACAGGAGAGCACAGATACGCAGTATTTT. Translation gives CASSLSGQESTDTQYF.

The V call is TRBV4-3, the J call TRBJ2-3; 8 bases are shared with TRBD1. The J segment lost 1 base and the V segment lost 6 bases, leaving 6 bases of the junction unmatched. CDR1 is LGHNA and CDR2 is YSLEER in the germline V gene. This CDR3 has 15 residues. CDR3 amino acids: CASRLGQGRTDTQYF. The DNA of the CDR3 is TGCGCCAGCAGGCTAGGACAGGGCCGCACAGATACGCAGTATTTT.

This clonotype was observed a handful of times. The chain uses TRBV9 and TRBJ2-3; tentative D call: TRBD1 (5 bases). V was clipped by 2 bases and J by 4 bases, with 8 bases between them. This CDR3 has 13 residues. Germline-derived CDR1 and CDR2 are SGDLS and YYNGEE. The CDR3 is CASSVGPPDTQYF. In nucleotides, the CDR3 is TGTGCCAGCAGCGTGGGGCCCCCAGATACGCAGTATTTT. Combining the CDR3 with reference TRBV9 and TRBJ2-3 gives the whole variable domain DSGVTQTPKHLITATGQRVTLRCSPRSGDLSVYWYQQSLDQGLQFLIQYYNGEERAKGNILERFSAQQFPDLHSELNLSSLELGDSALYFCASSVGPPDTQYFGPGTRLTVL.

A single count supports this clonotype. For the CDR3, the DNA is TGCAGTGCTAGAGACGTCGCCGGTGGCGTTAACTATGGCTACACCTTC. It specifies CSARDVAGGVNYGYTF. This chain connects TRBV20-1 to TRBJ1-2; D unclear. The CDR3 is 16 residues long. CDR1 and CDR2 from the germline V gene are DFQATT and SNEGSKA (reference sequence). Deletions cut 0 bases from V and 1 base from J, with 15 bases between.

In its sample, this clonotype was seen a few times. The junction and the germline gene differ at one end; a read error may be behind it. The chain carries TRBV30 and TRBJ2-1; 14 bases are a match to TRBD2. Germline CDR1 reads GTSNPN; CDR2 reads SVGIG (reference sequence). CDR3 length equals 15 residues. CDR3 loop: CAWSGLAGGPYHTVF. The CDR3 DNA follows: TGTGCCTGGAGTGGACTAGCGGGAGGGCCTTATCATACGGTATTC.

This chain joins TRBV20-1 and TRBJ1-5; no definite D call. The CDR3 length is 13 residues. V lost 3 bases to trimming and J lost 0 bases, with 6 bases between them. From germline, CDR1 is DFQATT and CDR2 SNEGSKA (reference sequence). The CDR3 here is CSAREDSNQPQHF. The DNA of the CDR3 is TGCAGTGCTAGGGAGGATAGCAATCAGCCCCAGCATTTT.

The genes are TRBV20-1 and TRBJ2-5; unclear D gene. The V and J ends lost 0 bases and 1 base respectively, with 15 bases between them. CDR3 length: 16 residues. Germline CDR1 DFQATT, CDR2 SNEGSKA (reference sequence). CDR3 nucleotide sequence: TGCAGTGCTAGAGATCCTTTAAGGGCCAGCCAAGAGACCCAGTACTTC. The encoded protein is CSARDPLRASQETQYF.

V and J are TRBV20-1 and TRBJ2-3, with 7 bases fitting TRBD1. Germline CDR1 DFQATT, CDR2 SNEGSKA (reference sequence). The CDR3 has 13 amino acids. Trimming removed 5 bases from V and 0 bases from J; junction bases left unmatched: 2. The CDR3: CSAPGQSTDTQYF. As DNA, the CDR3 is TGCAGTGCTCCGGGACAGAGCACAGATACGCAGTATTTT.

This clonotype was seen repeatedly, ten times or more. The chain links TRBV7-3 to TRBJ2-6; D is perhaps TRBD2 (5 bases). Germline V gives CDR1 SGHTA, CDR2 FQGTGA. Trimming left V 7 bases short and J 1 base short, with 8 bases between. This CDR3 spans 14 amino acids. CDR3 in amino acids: CASTRESGANVLTF. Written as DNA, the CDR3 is TGTGCCAGCACCCGGGAATCTGGGGCCAACGTCCTGACTTTC.

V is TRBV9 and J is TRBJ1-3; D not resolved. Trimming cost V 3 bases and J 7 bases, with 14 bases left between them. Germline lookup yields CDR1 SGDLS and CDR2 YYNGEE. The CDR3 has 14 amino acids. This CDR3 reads CASSADPPGNTIYF. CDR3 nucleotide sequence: TGTGCCAGCAGCGCTGACCCTCCGGGGAACACCATATATTTT.

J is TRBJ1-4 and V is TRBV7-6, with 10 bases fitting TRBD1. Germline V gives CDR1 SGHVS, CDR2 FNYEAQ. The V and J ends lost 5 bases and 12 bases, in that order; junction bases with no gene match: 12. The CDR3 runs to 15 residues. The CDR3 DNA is TGTGCCAGCAGCCTTTTGACAGGGGGCAAGGTGGAACTGTTTTTT. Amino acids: CASSLLTGGKVELFF. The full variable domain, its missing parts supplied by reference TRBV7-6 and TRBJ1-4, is GAGVSQSPRYKVTKRGQDVALRCDPISGHVSLYWYRQALGQGPEFLTYFNYEAQQDKSGLPNDRFSAERPEGSISTLTIQRTEQRDSAMYRCASSLLTGGKVELFFGSGTQLSVL.

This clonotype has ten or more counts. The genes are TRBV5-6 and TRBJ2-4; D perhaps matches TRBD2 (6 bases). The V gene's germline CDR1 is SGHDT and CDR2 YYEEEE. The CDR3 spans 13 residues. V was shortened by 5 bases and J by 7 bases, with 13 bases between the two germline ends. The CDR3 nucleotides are TGTGCCAGCAGTCCTGCGGGATGGAACATTCAGTACTTC. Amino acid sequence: CASSPAGWNIQYF.

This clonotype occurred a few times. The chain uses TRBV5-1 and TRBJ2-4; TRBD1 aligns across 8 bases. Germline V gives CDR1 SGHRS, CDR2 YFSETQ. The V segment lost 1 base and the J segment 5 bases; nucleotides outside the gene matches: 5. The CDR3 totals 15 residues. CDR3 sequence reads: CASSLRAGGENIQYF. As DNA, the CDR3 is TGCGCCAGCAGCTTGAGGGCAGGGGGCGAAAACATTCAGTACTTC.

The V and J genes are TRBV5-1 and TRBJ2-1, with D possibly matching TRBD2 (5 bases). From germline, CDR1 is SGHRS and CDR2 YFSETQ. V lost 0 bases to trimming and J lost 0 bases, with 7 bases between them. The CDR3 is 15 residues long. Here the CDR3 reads CASSLVGDSYNEQFF. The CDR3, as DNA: TGCGCCAGCAGCTTGGTGGGAGACTCCTACAATGAGCAGTTCTTC. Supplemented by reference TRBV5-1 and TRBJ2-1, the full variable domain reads KAGVTQTPRYLIKTRGQQVTLSCSPISGHRSVSWYQQTPGQGLQFLFEYFSETQRNKGNFPGRFSGRQFSNSRSEMNVSTLELGDSALYLCASSLVGDSYNEQFFGPGTRLTVL.

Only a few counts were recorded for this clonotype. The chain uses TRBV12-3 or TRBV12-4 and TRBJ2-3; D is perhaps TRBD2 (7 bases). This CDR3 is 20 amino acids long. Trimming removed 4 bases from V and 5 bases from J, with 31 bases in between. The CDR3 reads CASSSAPWAGAGMTVDTQYF. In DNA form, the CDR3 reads TGTGCCAGCAGTTCCGCTCCTTGGGCGGGGGCCGGGATGACTGTAGATACGCAGTATTTT.

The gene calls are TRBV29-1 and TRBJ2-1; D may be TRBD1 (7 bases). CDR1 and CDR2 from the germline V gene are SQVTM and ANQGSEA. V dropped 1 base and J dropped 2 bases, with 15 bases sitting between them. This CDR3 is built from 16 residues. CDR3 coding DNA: TGCAGCGTTGAAGGGGCAGGGGGGCATACCTACAATGAGCAGTTCTTC. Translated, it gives CSVEGAGGHTYNEQFF.

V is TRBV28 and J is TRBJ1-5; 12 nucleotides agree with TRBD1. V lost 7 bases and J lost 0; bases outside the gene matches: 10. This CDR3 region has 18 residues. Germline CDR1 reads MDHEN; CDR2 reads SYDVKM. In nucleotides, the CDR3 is TGTGCCAGCATGGGGACAGGGGGCGTTTGGGTTAGCAATCAGCCCCAGCATTTT. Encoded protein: CASMGTGGVWVSNQPQHF.

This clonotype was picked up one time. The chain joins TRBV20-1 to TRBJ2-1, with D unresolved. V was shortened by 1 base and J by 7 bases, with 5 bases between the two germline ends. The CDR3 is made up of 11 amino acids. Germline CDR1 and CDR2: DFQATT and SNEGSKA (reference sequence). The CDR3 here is CSARVVNEQFF. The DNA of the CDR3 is TGCAGTGCTAGAGTGGTGAATGAGCAGTTCTTC.

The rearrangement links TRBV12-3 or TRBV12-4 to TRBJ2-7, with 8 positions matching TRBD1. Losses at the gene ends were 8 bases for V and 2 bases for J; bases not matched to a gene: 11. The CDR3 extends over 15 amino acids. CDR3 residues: CASQTRQGFAYEQYF. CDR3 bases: TGTGCCAGCCAAACGCGACAGGGGTTCGCCTACGAGCAGTACTTC.

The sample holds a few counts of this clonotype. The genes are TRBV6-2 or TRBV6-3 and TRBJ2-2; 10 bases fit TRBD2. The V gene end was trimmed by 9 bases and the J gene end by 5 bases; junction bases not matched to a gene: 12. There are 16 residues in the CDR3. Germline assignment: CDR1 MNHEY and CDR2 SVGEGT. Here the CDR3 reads CASRDPSGRGTGELFF. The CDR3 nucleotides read TGTGCCAGTCGGGACCCTAGCGGGAGAGGGACCGGGGAGCTGTTTTTT.

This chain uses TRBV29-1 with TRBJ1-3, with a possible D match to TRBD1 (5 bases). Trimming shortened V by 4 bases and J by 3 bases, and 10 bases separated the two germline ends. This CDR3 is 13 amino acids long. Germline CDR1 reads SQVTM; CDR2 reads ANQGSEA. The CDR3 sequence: CSVGWQGGNTIYF. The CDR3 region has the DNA TGCAGCGTTGGCTGGCAGGGTGGAAACACCATATATTTT.

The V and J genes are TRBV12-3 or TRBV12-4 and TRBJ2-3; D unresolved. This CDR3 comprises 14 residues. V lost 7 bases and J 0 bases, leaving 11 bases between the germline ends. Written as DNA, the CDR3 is TGTGCCAGCACCCCCGGACCGAGCACAGATACGCAGTATTTT. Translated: CASTPGPSTDTQYF.

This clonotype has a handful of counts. CDR3 residues: CSVVPGQGSEAFF. In DNA, the CDR3 is TGCAGCGTTGTTCCGGGACAGGGAAGTGAAGCTTTCTTT. V is TRBV29-1 and J is TRBJ1-1; 9 positions agree with TRBD1. The V and J ends lost 4 bases and 7 bases, in that order; junction bases with no gene match: 7. The CDR3 has 13 residues. Germline lookup yields CDR1 SQVTM and CDR2 ANQGSEA. Full variable domain (remainder filled in from reference TRBV29-1 and TRBJ1-1): SAVISQKPSRDICQRGTSLTIQCQVDSQVTMMFWYRQQPGQSLTLIATANQGSEATYESGFVIDKFPISRPNLTFSTLTVSNMSPEDSSIYLCSVVPGQGSEAFFGQGTRLTVV.

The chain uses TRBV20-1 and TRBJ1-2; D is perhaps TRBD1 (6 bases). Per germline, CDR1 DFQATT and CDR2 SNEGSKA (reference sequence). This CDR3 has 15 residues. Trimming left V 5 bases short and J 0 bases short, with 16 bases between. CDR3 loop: CSAPRLDSTNYGYTF. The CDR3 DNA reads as TGCAGTGCTCCACGGTTGGACAGCACTAACTATGGCTACACCTTC.

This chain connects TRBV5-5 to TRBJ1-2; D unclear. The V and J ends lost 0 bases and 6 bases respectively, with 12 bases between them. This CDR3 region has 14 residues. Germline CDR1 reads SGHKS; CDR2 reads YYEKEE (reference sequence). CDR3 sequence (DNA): TGTGCCAGCAGCTTGGGCCAGGACGCGCATGGCTACACCTTC. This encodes CASSLGQDAHGYTF.

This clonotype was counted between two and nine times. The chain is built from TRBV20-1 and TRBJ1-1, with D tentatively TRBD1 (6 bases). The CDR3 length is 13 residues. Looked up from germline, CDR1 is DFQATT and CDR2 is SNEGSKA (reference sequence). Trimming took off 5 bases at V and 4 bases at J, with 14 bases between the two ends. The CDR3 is CSALGQRFTEAFF. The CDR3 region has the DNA TGCAGTGCTCTAGGACAGAGATTCACTGAAGCTTTCTTT.

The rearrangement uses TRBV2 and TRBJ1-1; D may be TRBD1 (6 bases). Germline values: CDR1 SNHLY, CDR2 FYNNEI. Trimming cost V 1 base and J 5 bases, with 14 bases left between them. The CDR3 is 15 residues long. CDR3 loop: CASSEERGARTEAFF. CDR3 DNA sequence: TGTGCCAGCAGTGAAGAACGGGGGGCTCGTACTGAAGCTTTCTTT.

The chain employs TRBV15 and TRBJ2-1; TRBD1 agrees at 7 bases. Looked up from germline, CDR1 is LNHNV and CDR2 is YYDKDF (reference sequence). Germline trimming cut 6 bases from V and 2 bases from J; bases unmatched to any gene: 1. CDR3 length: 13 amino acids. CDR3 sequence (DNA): TGTGCCACCAGTGGGACAGCCTACAATGAGCAGTTCTTC. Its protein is CATSGTAYNEQFF.

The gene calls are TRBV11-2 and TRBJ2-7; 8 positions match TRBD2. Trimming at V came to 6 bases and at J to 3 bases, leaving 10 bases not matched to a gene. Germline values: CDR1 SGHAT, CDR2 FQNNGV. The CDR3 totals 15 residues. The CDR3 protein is CASSYTSGPIYEQYF. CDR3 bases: TGTGCCAGCAGTTATACTAGCGGTCCAATCTACGAGCAGTACTTC.

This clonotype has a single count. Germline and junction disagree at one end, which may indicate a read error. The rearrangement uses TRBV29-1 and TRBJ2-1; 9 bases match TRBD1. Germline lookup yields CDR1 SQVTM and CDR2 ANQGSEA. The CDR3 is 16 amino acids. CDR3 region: CRVESLTGGNYNEQFF. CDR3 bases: TGCAGGGTTGAATCCCTCACAGGGGGCAACTACAATGAGCAGTTCTTC.

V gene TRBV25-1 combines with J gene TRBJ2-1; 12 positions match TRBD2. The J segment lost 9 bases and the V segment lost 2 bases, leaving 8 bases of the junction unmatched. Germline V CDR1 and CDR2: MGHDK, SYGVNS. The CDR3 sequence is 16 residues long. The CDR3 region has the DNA TGTGCCAGCAGTGAACGAAGGACTAGCGGGACCGGTGAGCAGTTCTTC. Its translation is CASSERRTSGTGEQFF.